This T cell receptor beta chain was identified in a study of Ad26.COV2.S vaccination and SARS-CoV-2 variants. Study information: Intramuscularly, Ad26.COV2.S was given either once or twice, 56 days apart.

Generated by immunoSEQ multiplex PCR, the TCRdb table keeps only in-frame clones and is missing some. The sample contains hundreds of thousands of clones, 80% to 90% of which appear only once. The treatment: over 15 received Ad26.COV2.S at low or high dose, single or two shots; roughly five received placebo; per-sample allocation not given. Sampling was done on day 63 after the first vaccine or placebo injection. In regard to this clone: Its specificity is unknown.

Findings of the study overall: Vaccine recipients surpassed placebo recipients in spike-specific TCR breadth. It was found that vaccine and placebo recipients had similar non-spike TCR breadth.

V was shortened by 3 bases and J by 7 bases, with 12 bases between the two germline ends. CDR3 length: 13 residues. The germline CDR1 and CDR2 sequences are SGHDN and FVKESK. The TCR was taken from a person aged 18-60 years who received the Ad26.COV2.S COVID-19 vaccine or a placebo. This chain uses TRBV14 with TRBJ1-2, with a weak D call TRBD1 (6 bases). This sample comprised peripheral blood, obtained in a trial of Ad26.COV2.S vaccine versus placebo. The CDR3 loop is CASSQTPRGGYTF. The CDR3 region has the DNA TGTGCCAGCAGCCAGACGCCCAGGGGTGGCTACACCTTC.